Listed here are 13 T cell receptor beta chains from one sample, sequenced in a study of blood T cell repertoires in COVID-19 (TCRdb year 2020). Library preparation used the immunoSEQ multiplex PCR assay. TCRdb re-hosts the immuneACCESS table, in-frame sequences only. Its copies lack some clones; in the studies checked, an unresolved V gene accounts for under half of them, and the cause for the rest is not known. Recorded for this sample are approximately 180,000 clones; approximately 90% of them occurred a single time. The ten largest make up 20% to 25% of the sample. Sequenced material: peripheral blood. These receptors were taken from a man in his fifties or sixties with active or convalescent COVID-19.

This rearrangement joins TRBV6-5 to TRBJ2-4, with 9 bases matching TRBD1. CDR1 is MNHEY, CDR2 SVGAGI, per germline. The CDR3 covers 14 residues. The V and J ends lost 11 bases and 0 bases, in that order; junction bases with no gene match: 5. CDR3 nucleotides: TGTGCCGGACAGACAGGGGGAGCCAAAAACATTCAGTACTTC. Its translation is CAGQTGGAKNIQYF.

The chain combines TRBV2 with TRBJ2-7, with D perhaps matching TRBD1 (6 bases). CDR3 length: 16 residues. The V gene's germline CDR1 is SNHLY and CDR2 FYNNEI. Trimming removed 3 bases from V and 6 bases from J, with 21 bases in between. CDR3 in amino acids: CASSERWQGRGGEQYF. The CDR3 region has the DNA TGTGCCAGCAGTGAGCGTTGGCAGGGGAGAGGAGGCGAGCAGTACTTC. Full variable domain (missing parts from reference TRBV2 and TRBJ2-7): EPEVTQTPSHQVTQMGQEVILRCVPISNHLYFYWYRQILGQKVEFLVSFYNNEISEKSEIFDDQFSVERPDGSNFTLKIRSTKLEDSAMYFCASSERWQGRGGEQYFGPGTRLTVT.

For the CDR3, the DNA is TGTGCCAGCAGTGGGACAGCCCTTTACTATGGCTACACCTTC. This gives the protein CASSGTALYYGYTF. V is TRBV2 and J is TRBJ1-2, with TRBD1 as a possible D gene (6 bases). CDR1 SNHLY and CDR2 FYNNEI come from the germline V gene. This CDR3 comprises 14 residues. The V end was cut by 4 bases, the J end by 3 bases, with 12 bases between. Supplemented by reference TRBV2 and TRBJ1-2, the full variable domain reads EPEVTQTPSHQVTQMGQEVILRCVPISNHLYFYWYRQILGQKVEFLVSFYNNEISEKSEIFDDQFSVERPDGSNFTLKIRSTKLEDSAMYFCASSGTALYYGYTFGSGTRLTVV.

The chain joins TRBV2 to TRBJ2-5; D might be TRBD2 (6 bases). Looked up from germline, CDR1 is SNHLY and CDR2 is FYNNEI. V was shortened by 6 bases and J by 2 bases, with 7 bases between the two germline ends. CDR3 length: 12 residues. The CDR3 here is CASRGTQETQYF. CDR3 coding DNA: TGTGCCAGCAGAGGGACTCAAGAGACCCAGTACTTC. The full variable domain, its missing parts supplied by reference TRBV2 and TRBJ2-5, is EPEVTQTPSHQVTQMGQEVILRCVPISNHLYFYWYRQILGQKVEFLVSFYNNEISEKSEIFDDQFSVERPDGSNFTLKIRSTKLEDSAMYFCASRGTQETQYFGPGTRLLVL.

The chain employs TRBV5-6 and TRBJ1-2; D is ambiguous. Germline CDR1 SGHDT, CDR2 YYEEEE. This CDR3 region has 14 residues. Deletions cut 4 bases from V and 5 bases from J, with 15 bases between. The CDR3 sequence: CASSPNGGGYGYTF. DNA of the CDR3: TGTGCCAGCAGCCCGAACGGAGGCGGGTATGGCTACACCTTC.

The count of this clone is one. The chain has TRBV18 and TRBJ1-4; 8 bases line up with TRBD1. J was trimmed by 7 bases and V by 3 bases; bases with no gene match: 4. The CDR3 runs to 14 residues. Germline CDR1 is KGHSH and CDR2 is LQKENI. This CDR3 is CASSPQGASEKLFF. The CDR3 bases are TGTGCCAGCTCACCCCAGGGGGCGAGTGAAAAACTGTTTTTT.

This chain uses TRBV2 with TRBJ1-6; D is undetermined. The V gene's germline CDR1 is SNHLY and CDR2 FYNNEI. Trimming stripped 7 bases from V and 10 bases from J, with 14 bases between. The CDR3 runs 13 residues. The DNA of the CDR3 is TGTGCCAGCACCGGGCCCCGGGGATCACCCCTCCACTTT. Translated: CASTGPRGSPLHF. The full variable domain, with the rest looked up from reference TRBV2 and TRBJ1-6, is EPEVTQTPSHQVTQMGQEVILRCVPISNHLYFYWYRQILGQKVEFLVSFYNNEISEKSEIFDDQFSVERPDGSNFTLKIRSTKLEDSAMYFCASTGPRGSPLHFGNGTRLTVT.

There are a few counts of this clone. This rearrangement joins TRBV7-3 to TRBJ2-5, with 9 bases that match TRBD1. Germline CDR1 SGHTA, CDR2 FQGTGA. This CDR3 is built from 17 residues. The V segment lost 5 bases and the J segment 2 bases; nucleotides outside the gene matches: 12. CDR3 nucleotides: TGTGCCAGCAGCCCGGGACAGGGTGTAGGGGAACAAGAGACCCAGTACTTC. As protein: CASSPGQGVGEQETQYF.

The chain is built from TRBV5-4 and TRBJ2-1, with 10 nucleotides matching TRBD2. Germline lookup yields CDR1 SGHNT and CDR2 YYREEE (reference sequence). The ends lost 4 bases at V and 4 bases at J; junction bases unmatched: 5. The CDR3 totals 15 residues. The CDR3 loop reads CASSDRTSGYNEQFF. CDR3 nucleotide sequence: TGTGCCAGCAGCGACCGGACTAGCGGTTACAATGAGCAGTTCTTC.

The V gene is TRBV11-2, the J gene TRBJ2-1, with 11 bases fitting TRBD2. The CDR3 has 16 residues. Trimming removed 4 bases from V and 9 bases from J; junction bases left unmatched: 11. Germline V gene data show CDR1 as SGHAT and CDR2 as FQNNGV. The CDR3 is CASSYTSGGKVGEQFF. CDR3 sequence (DNA): TGTGCCAGCAGCTATACTAGCGGGGGAAAAGTGGGTGAGCAGTTCTTC.

The table lists this clone with a count of one. The chain is built from TRBV3-1 (or the pseudogene TRBV3-2) and TRBJ2-2; the D gene is possibly TRBD2 (6 bases). The germline V and J ends were trimmed by 3 bases and 1 base, with 9 bases remaining between them. Looked up from germline, CDR1 is LGHDT and CDR2 is YNNKEL (reference sequence). CDR3 length: 15 amino acids. As DNA, the CDR3 is TGTGCCAGCAGCCATGGGGACTTGAACACCGGGGAGCTGTTTTTT. Protein product: CASSHGDLNTGELFF.

This chain uses TRBV11-2 with TRBJ2-1, with D possibly matching TRBD1 (7 bases). Germline V gives CDR1 SGHAT, CDR2 FQNNGV. The CDR3 spans 14 residues. The V and J ends lost 6 bases and 5 bases respectively, with 14 bases between them. CDR3: CASRRPGGNNEQFF. The DNA for the CDR3 is TGTGCCAGCAGACGCCCAGGGGGGAACAATGAGCAGTTCTTC.

The rearrangement uses TRBV10-3 and TRBJ1-2, with 9 bases aligning to TRBD1. Trimming removed 6 bases from V and 9 bases from J; junction bases left unmatched: 8. The germline CDR1 and CDR2 sequences are ENHRY and SYGVKD. CDR3 length: 13 amino acids. Here the CDR3 reads CAISLGQGDSYTF. CDR3 DNA sequence: TGTGCCATCAGCCTGGGACAGGGAGATAGCTACACCTTC.